The clone carrying this T cell receptor (beta chain) was seen at least ten times. Its antigen is still unknown. This sample is drawn from a study of blood T cells in healthy people across ages. Study results and limitations: Using unsorted PBMCs precluded a conclusive naive versus antigen-experienced comparison. Changes seen in expanded clonotypes were possibly confounded by donor CMV status left unknown.

Together with a sample-barcoded 5' primer, a J-beta primer mix was included in a second PCR lasting roughly 7 to 11 cycles. Every sample gave at least 3 million paired-end reads containing CDR3. TCRdb called the 5' RACE reads again in MiXCR, with one record for every CDR3 protein. The table shows some 880,000 distinct CDR3 sequences, with roughly 34% occurring only once. V was cut by 6 bases and J by 4 bases, with 24 bases left in between. The CDR3 covers 17 residues. The receptor was derived from a young man in good health. Source material: blood. The chain recombines TRBV12-3 or TRBV12-4 with TRBJ1-2, with a weak D call TRBD1 (6 bases). The CDR3 DNA is TGTGCCAGCAGCCCCCAGTCTGGGGGCGCGTCAAGCTATGGCTACACCTTC. It encodes CASSPQSGGASSYGYTF.